The 20 T cell receptor beta chains presented below share a single source sample, sequenced in a study of blood T cells in healthy people across ages. Primed by a sample-barcoded 5' primer and a J-beta primer mix, a second PCR proceeded for 7 to 11 cycles. TCRdb passed the 5' RACE reads through MiXCR, listing each CDR3 protein once. The sample includes roughly 1.4 million distinct CDR3 sequences, roughly 59% of them seen just once. The sample was blood. The receptors derive from a man between 18 and 29 years old in good health.

This clonotype has only a few counts. The chain combines TRBV28 with TRBJ2-7; 11 bases fit TRBD2. This CDR3 contains 15 residues. After removal of 5 bases from V and 2 bases from J, the junction contained 5 bases not matched to a gene. Germline CDR1 reads MDHEN; CDR2 reads SYDVKM. The CDR3 coding sequence is TGTGCCAGCAGTGGAGGACTAGCGGGCCCCTACGAGCAGTACTTC. Protein product: CASSGGLAGPYEQYF.

This chain links TRBV12-3 or TRBV12-4 with TRBJ1-2; no firm D call. The CDR3 covers 13 residues. Trimming took off 6 bases at V and 4 bases at J, with 12 bases between the two ends. CDR3 region: CASSDIDTYGYTF. The CDR3 DNA reads as TGTGCCAGCAGCGACATCGACACCTATGGCTACACCTTC.

CDR3 in amino acids: CASSQDGGLLGETQYF. CDR3 in DNA: TGCGCCAGCAGCCAAGATGGAGGACTGTTAGGGGAGACCCAGTACTTC. The chain couples TRBV4-3 to TRBJ2-4; TRBD2 might be the D (5 bases). The J call is in doubt because the DNA end fits TRBJ2-5 better. CDR1 and CDR2 from the germline V gene are LGHNA and YSLEER. CDR3 length: 16 residues.

The chain uses TRBV29-1 and TRBJ2-3; the match to TRBD2 covers 7 bases. The CDR3 spans 13 residues. CDR1 and CDR2 from the germline V gene are SQVTM and ANQGSEA. CDR3 sequence (DNA): TGCGGCGCAAGCGGGGTGAACACAGATACGCAGTATTTT. This encodes CGASGVNTDTQYF.

V usage is TRBV10-1 and J usage is TRBJ2-3, with TRBD2 as a possible D gene (5 bases). Germline CDR1 WNHNN, CDR2 SYGVQD (reference sequence). Trimming took 2 bases from V and 6 from J, leaving 15 bases between them. The CDR3 loop spans 15 amino acids. This chain's CDR3 is CASSEIGELGDTQYF. The CDR3 DNA follows: TGCGCCAGCAGTGAGATCGGGGAGTTAGGGGATACGCAGTATTTT.

The sample holds a few counts of this clonotype. The V gene is TRBV7-9, the J gene TRBJ2-7; D gene ambiguous. Germline V gene lookup returns CDR1 SEHNR and CDR2 FQNEAQ (reference sequence). There are 13 residues in the CDR3. Trimming shortened V by 1 base and J by 1 base, and 5 bases separated the two germline ends. Here the CDR3 DNA reads TGTGCCAGCAGCTTAGAATATTCCTACGAGCAGTACTTC. Amino acids: CASSLEYSYEQYF.

The chain combines TRBV7-2 with TRBJ2-1, with 8 bases identical to TRBD2. Trimming cost V 1 base and J 9 bases; bases outside gene matches: 2. CDR3 size: 13 residues. Germline CDR1 SGHTA, CDR2 FQGNSA. The CDR3, as DNA: TGTGCCAGCAGCTTAGGTAGCGGGGCTGAGCAGTTCTTC. Amino acid sequence: CASSLGSGAEQFF.

This chain joins TRBV6-2 or TRBV6-3 and TRBJ2-2, with D possibly being TRBD1 (5 bases). The V end was cut by 8 bases, the J end by 8 bases, with 12 bases between. This CDR3 comprises 12 residues. CDR1 is MNHEY and CDR2 is SVGEGT in the germline V gene. The CDR3 coding sequence is TGTGCCAGCCACCACCAGGGAGGGGAGCTGTTTTTT. It specifies CASHHQGGELFF.

The V call is TRBV20-1, the J call TRBJ1-4; 7 nucleotides align to TRBD1. V gave up 0 bases and J gave up 7 bases; unmatched junction bases: 5. CDR1 and CDR2 from the germline V gene are DFQATT and SNEGSKA (reference sequence). The CDR3 spans 14 residues. The DNA of the CDR3 is TGCAGTGCTAGAGATCAGGGGGGGAGTGAAAAACTGTTTTTT. It yields the protein CSARDQGGSEKLFF.

The V and J genes are TRBV7-9 and TRBJ1-5, with 8 bases fitting TRBD1. Germline values: CDR1 SEHNR, CDR2 FQNEAQ (reference sequence). This CDR3 spans 14 amino acids. This CDR3 reads CDDRDRSYYQPQHF. In DNA form, the CDR3 reads TGTGACGACCGGGACAGGAGCTATTATCAGCCCCAGCATTTT.

This rearrangement joins TRBV12-3 or TRBV12-4 to TRBJ1-2, with D hard to call. The germline V and J ends were trimmed by 8 bases and 7 bases, with 14 bases remaining between them. The CDR3 totals 12 residues. CDR3 protein: CASGAGGFGYTF. The DNA for the CDR3 is TGTGCCAGCGGAGCAGGTGGATTTGGCTACACCTTC.

The chain links TRBV25-1 to TRBJ2-7, with 16 bases that match TRBD2. V lost 10 bases to trimming and J lost 0 bases; unmatched junction nucleotides: 12. Germline V gene sequence: CDR1 MGHDK, CDR2 SYGVNS. The CDR3 length is 18 residues. CDR3 in DNA: TGTGCCACCGCTCCGGGACTAGCGGGAGGGCCCGTCTCCTACGAGCAGTACTTC. Its translation: CATAPGLAGGPVSYEQYF.

The rearrangement links TRBV10-2 to TRBJ2-7, with TRBD1 matching 9 bases. The CDR3 covers 14 residues. CDR1 WSHSY and CDR2 SAAADI come from the germline V gene. Germline trimming cut 9 bases from V and 2 bases from J; bases unmatched to any gene: 8. DNA for the CDR3: TGCGCCAGTCGGAAGGGACAGGGCCCCTACGAGCAGTACTTC. Translated: CASRKGQGPYEQYF.

The chain joins TRBV6-5 to TRBJ2-5, with a weak D call TRBD2 (5 bases). The germline V gene encodes CDR1 MNHEY and CDR2 SVGAGI. Trimming pared 2 bases from V and 5 bases from J, leaving 15 bases between. The CDR3 is 15 residues long. CDR3 in DNA: TGTGCCAGCAGTTACGCGGGTCAGTTTGGGGAGACCCAGTACTTC. It translates to CASSYAGQFGETQYF.

This chain uses TRBV4-1 with TRBJ2-1; D is undetermined. CDR3 length: 15 residues. V lost 2 bases and J lost 5, with 13 bases in between. Germline lookup yields CDR1 MGHRA and CDR2 YSYEKL. The CDR3, as DNA: TGCGCCAGCAGCCAAAGGCGTCTCGCCGACAATGAGCAGTTCTTC. Translation: CASSQRRLADNEQFF.

The chain uses TRBV18 and TRBJ2-3; 8 nucleotides line up with TRBD2. Trimming cost V 2 bases and J 2 bases; bases outside gene matches: 12. The CDR3 length is 18 residues. Germline assignment: CDR1 KGHSH and CDR2 LQKENI. DNA of the CDR3: TGTGCCAGCTCACCAAGATGGGGACTAGGGAAGACCACAGATACGCAGTATTTT. Translated, it gives CASSPRWGLGKTTDTQYF.

In this sample, this clonotype turned up once. The chain recombines TRBV28 with TRBJ1-2; D not certain. V was clipped by 3 bases and J by 4 bases, with 9 bases between them. Germline V gene data show CDR1 as MDHEN and CDR2 as SYDVKM. This CDR3 region has 13 residues. CDR3 DNA sequence: TGTGCCAGCAGTTTTTTAGAGTCCTATGGCTACACCTTC. The encoded protein is CASSFLESYGYTF.

This chain links TRBV7-2 with TRBJ2-3; 13 bases align to TRBD2. Germline CDR1 and CDR2: SGHTA and FQGNSA. Trimming cost V 5 bases and J 6 bases; bases outside gene matches: 8. CDR3 length: 16 amino acids. The CDR3 region has the DNA TGTGCCAGCAGCCCTCGGACTAGCGGGAGTTTTGATACGCAGTATTTT. Amino acids: CASSPRTSGSFDTQYF.

This chain joins TRBV12-3 or TRBV12-4 and TRBJ1-1; 8 positions match TRBD1. V gave up 5 bases and J gave up 0 bases; unmatched junction bases: 14. CDR3 length: 18 residues. For the CDR3, the DNA is TGTGCCAGCAGTCCATTTCGAGGACAGGGTAATATGAACACTGAAGCTTTCTTT. It is translated as CASSPFRGQGNMNTEAFF.

V usage is TRBV7-2 and J usage is TRBJ2-5; 9 bases agree with TRBD1. V shed 2 bases and J 3 bases; nucleotides not matched to a gene: 4. The CDR3 sequence is 15 residues long. The germline gives CDR1 SGHTA, CDR2 FQGNSA. The CDR3 coding sequence is TGTGCCAGCAGCTTAATAACAGGGGGCGAAGAGACCCAGTACTTC. Protein sequence: CASSLITGGEETQYF.